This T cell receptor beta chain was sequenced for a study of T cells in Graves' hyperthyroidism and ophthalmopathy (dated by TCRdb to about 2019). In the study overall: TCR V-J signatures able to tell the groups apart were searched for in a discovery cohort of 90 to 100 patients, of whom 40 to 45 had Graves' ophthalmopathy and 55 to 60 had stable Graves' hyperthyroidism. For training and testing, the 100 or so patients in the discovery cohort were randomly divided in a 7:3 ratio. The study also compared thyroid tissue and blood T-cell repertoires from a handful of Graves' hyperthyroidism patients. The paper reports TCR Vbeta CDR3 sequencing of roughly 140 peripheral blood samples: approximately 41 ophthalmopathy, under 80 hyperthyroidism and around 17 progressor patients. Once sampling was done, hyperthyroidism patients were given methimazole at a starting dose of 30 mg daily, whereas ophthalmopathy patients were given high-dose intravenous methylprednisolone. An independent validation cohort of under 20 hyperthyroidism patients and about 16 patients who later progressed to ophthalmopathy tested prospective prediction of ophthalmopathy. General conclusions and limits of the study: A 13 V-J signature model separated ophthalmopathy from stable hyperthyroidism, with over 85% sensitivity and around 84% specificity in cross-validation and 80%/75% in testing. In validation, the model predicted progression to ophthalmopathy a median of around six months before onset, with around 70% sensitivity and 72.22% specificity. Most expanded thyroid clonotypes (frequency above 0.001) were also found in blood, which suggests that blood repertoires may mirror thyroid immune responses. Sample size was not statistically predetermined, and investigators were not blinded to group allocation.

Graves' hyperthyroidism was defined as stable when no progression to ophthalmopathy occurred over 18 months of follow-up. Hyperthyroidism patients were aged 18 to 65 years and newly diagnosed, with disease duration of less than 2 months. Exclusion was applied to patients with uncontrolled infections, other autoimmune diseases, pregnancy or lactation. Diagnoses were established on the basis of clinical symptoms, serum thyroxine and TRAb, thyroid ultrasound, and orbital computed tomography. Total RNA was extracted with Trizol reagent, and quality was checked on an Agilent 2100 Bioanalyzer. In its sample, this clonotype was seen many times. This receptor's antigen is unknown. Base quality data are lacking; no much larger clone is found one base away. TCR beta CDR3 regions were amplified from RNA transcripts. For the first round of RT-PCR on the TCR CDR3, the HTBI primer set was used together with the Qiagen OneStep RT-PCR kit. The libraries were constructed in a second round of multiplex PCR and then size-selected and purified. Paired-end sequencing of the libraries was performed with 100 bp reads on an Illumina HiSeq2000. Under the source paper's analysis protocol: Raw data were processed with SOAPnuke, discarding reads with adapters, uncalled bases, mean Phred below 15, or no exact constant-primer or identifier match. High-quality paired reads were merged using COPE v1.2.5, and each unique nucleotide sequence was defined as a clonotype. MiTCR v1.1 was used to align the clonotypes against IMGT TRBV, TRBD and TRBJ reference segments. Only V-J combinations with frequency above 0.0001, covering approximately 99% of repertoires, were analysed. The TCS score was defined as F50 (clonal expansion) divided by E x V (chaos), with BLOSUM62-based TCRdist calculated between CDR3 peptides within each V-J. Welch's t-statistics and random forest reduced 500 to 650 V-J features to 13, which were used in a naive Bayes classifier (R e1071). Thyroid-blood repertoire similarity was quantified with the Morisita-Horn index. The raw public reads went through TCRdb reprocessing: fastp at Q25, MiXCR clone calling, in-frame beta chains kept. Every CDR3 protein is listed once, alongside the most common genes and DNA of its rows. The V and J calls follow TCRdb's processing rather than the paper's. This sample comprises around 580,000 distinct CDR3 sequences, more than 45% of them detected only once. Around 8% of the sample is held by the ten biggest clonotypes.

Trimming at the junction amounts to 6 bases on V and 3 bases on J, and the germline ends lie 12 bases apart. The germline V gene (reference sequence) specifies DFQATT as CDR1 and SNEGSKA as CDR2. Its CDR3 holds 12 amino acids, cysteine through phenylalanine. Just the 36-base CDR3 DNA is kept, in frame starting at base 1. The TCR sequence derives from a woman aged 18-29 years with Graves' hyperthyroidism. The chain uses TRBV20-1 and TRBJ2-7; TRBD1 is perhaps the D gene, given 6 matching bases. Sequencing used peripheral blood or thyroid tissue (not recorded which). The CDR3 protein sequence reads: CSADGQHYEQYF. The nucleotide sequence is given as TGCAGTGCGGACGGACAGCACTACGAGCAGTACTTC.